This T cell receptor beta chain was retrieved from a study of PD-1 blockade in classical Hodgkin lymphoma. This clone was counted once. The antigen is unknown. The ends were cut back, 2 bases at V and 4 bases at J, with 9 bases in the middle. The CDR3 totals 14 residues. Germline V lookup: CDR1 MNHEY, CDR2 SVGAGI. This table comes from immunoSEQ multiplex PCR, and its TCRdb copy is limited to in-frame clones, with some not included. The sample lists over 6,000 clones, roughly 80% occurring once. Notes on the study in general: Nivolumab initiated under 1 year post-ASCT led to patient exclusion. CD4+ TCR diversity climbed significantly by C4D1, unlike CD8+ TCR diversity.

The patients all showed relapse after autologous stem cell transplantation, while their brentuximab vedotin exposure varied. The chain recombines TRBV6-5 with TRBJ1-5; D not resolved. Here the sequenced sample was peripheral blood mononuclear cells (PBMCs), taken at baseline. The TCR was taken from a human donor with classical Hodgkin lymphoma. CDR3 protein: CASSYTLGNQPQHF. CDR3 nucleotide sequence: TGTGCCAGCAGTTACACTCTGGGTAATCAGCCCCAGCATTTT.